Included here is one T cell receptor (beta chain) sequence, with context. Measured with immunoSEQ multiplex PCR; TCRdb has only the in-frame clones, and not every one. Of under 850,000 clones in the sample, 85% to 90% were seen once. This sample was included in a study of shared T cell receptors in the human thymus. Germline assignment: CDR1 SGHVS and CDR2 FQNEAQ. The CDR3 is made up of 13 amino acids. V was trimmed by 2 bases and J by 7 bases, leaving 9 bases between them. Separately, the same data were catalogued under a study of human thymus T cells. That source reports: Donor material was obtained from healthy Finnish infants undergoing corrective surgery for congenital heart defects. The thymus was resected at corrective cardiac surgery. V and J genes seemed to be used with bias in thymic and blood repertoires. Related research described strongly overlapping thymic repertoires in unrelated people.

The V and J genes are TRBV7-8 and TRBJ1-5, with D perhaps TRBD1 (5 bases). The receptor's source is a boy in the first two years of life with a congenital heart defect. What was sequenced was thymocytes. The DNA of the CDR3 is TGTGCCAGCAGCTTACCGGCAGGGCAGCCCCAGCATTTT. Translation: CASSLPAGQPQHF.